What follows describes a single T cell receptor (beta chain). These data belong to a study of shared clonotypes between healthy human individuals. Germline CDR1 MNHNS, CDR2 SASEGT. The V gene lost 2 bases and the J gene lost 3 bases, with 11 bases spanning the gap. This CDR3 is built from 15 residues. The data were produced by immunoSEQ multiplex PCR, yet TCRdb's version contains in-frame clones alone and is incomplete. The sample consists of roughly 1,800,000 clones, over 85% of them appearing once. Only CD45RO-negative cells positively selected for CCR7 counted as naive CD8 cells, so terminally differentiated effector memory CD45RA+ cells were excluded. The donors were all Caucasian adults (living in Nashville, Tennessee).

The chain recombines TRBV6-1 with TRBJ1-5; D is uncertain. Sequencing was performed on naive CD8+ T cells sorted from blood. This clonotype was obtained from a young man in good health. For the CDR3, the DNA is TGTGCCAGCAGTGAATGGTCGGGGATCAATCAGCCCCAGCATTTT. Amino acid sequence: CASSEWSGINQPQHF.